These 11 T cell receptor beta chains share one sample of origin, sequenced in a study of T cell repertoires in cytomegalovirus infection. Each CDR3 protein gets one entry after TCRdb re-called the reads with MiXCR. Here the sample spans about 700,000 distinct CDR3 sequences, around a third being singletons. For these TCRs, the target antigens are not known. The sample was cultured PBMCs, taken from culture after CMV antigen stimulation. These receptors were taken from a human donor in good health (CMV status not recorded). Some clones in this sample may be carry-over from other donors' samples.

This clonotype was detected only a few times. This sequence joins TRBV4-1 and TRBJ1-6; 8 nucleotides line up with TRBD1. The V segment lost 6 bases and the J segment 2 bases; nucleotides outside the gene matches: 9. From germline, CDR1 is MGHRA and CDR2 YSYEKL. There are 17 residues in the CDR3. The CDR3 loop reads CASSRIRGQPYNSPLHF. The CDR3, as DNA: TGCGCCAGCAGTCGAATCAGGGGGCAGCCCTATAATTCACCCCTCCACTTT.

In DNA form, the CDR3 reads TGTGCCAGCAGCTTGATGGCTAGCGGGAGGGATACGCAGTATTTT. It specifies CASSLMASGRDTQYF. This sequence joins TRBV5-4 and TRBJ2-3; 11 bases are a match to TRBD2. After removal of 1 base from V and 6 bases from J, the junction contained 4 bases not matched to a gene. The CDR3 covers 15 residues. CDR1 and CDR2 (germline): SGHNT, YYREEE (reference sequence).

This clonotype was seen at least ten times. The chain combines TRBV7-2 with TRBJ2-2; D gene unclear. CDR1 and CDR2 (germline): SGHTA, FQGNSA. Trimming removed 1 base at V and 5 bases at J, with 5 bases between. This CDR3 has 13 amino acids. The chain's CDR3 is CASSLVRTGELFF. DNA for the CDR3: TGTGCCAGCAGCTTAGTTAGGACCGGGGAGCTGTTTTTT.

This chain links TRBV6-5 with TRBJ2-3; D is unclear. The CDR3 consists of 15 residues. Per germline, CDR1 MNHEY and CDR2 SVGAGI. V gave up 2 bases and J gave up 1 base, with 10 bases separating them. The CDR3 DNA reads TGTGCCAGCAGTTACAGCCCTGACGGCACAGATACGCAGTATTTT. This sequence encodes CASSYSPDGTDTQYF.

This clonotype was counted between two and nine times. The V call is TRBV6-1, the J call TRBJ1-4; D is undetermined. With 3 bases removed from V and 6 bases from J, the gap between germline ends came to 8 bases. CDR1 is MNHNS, CDR2 SASEGT, per germline. This CDR3 region has 13 residues. CDR3 DNA: TGTGCCAGCAGTGATTCGGAATATGAAAAACTGTTTTTT. Encoded protein: CASSDSEYEKLFF.

This sequence joins TRBV10-3 and TRBJ2-7; TRBD1 agrees at 9 bases. Germline-derived CDR1 and CDR2 are ENHRY and SYGVKD. CDR3 size: 15 residues. J gave up 4 bases and V 6 bases, and 10 bases lay outside the gene matches. The DNA for the CDR3 is TGTGCCATCAGACCCGATGACAGGGGGTCTTACGAGCAGTACTTC. Protein product: CAIRPDDRGSYEQYF.

CDR3 sequence: CASSMGQGSYNEQFF. CDR3 in DNA: TGTGCCAGTAGTATGGGACAGGGCTCCTACAATGAGCAGTTCTTC. The rearrangement links TRBV19 to TRBJ2-1; 9 bases match TRBD1. CDR1 and CDR2 (germline): LNHDA, SQIVND (reference sequence). The V gene end was trimmed by 3 bases and the J gene end by 0 bases; junction bases not matched to a gene: 0. This CDR3 has 15 residues. Variable domain in full (rest from reference TRBV19 and TRBJ2-1): DGGITQSPKYLFRKEGQNVTLSCEQNLNHDAMYWYRQDPGQGLRLIYYSQIVNDFQKGDIAEGYSVSREKKESFPLTVTSAQKNPTAFYLCASSMGQGSYNEQFFGPGTRLTVL.

This clonotype turned up a few times. The chain combines TRBV27 with TRBJ1-2, with D possibly being TRBD1 (6 bases). The CDR3 is 17 amino acids. Germline V gene lookup returns CDR1 MNHEY and CDR2 SMNVEV (reference sequence). V was trimmed by 6 bases and J by 0 bases, leaving 20 bases between them. CDR3 amino acids: CASRQNRDWKTNYGYTF. In DNA, the CDR3 is TGTGCCAGCAGACAAAACAGGGATTGGAAAACTAACTATGGCTACACCTTC.

A few counts support this clonotype. J is TRBJ2-7 and V is TRBV10-1, with no clear D. This CDR3 region has 13 residues. V lost 4 bases to trimming and J lost 1 base, with 8 bases between them. The germline V gene encodes CDR1 WNHNN and CDR2 SYGVQD (reference sequence). Here the CDR3 DNA reads TGCGCCAGCAGTGTTAGTCCATCCTACGAGCAGTACTTC. Its protein product is CASSVSPSYEQYF.

V gene TRBV7-8 combines with J gene TRBJ2-5; TRBD1 matches 7 bases. J was trimmed by 1 base and V by 1 base; bases with no gene match: 6. The germline V gene has CDR1 SGHVS and CDR2 FQNEAQ. The CDR3 extends over 16 amino acids. Here the CDR3 DNA reads TGTGCCAGCAGCTTAGTTGTAGGGGGCGGCCAAGAGACCCAGTACTTC. It encodes CASSLVVGGGQETQYF.

The chain is built from TRBV6-8 and TRBJ1-1; 7 nucleotides match TRBD1. This CDR3 has 18 residues. Germline CDR1 reads MNHGY; CDR2 reads SAAAGT. J lost 1 base, V lost 8 bases, and 19 bases had no gene match. The chain's CDR3 is CASPDLRDREKKNTEAFF. The DNA of the CDR3 is TGTGCCAGCCCTGATCTCCGGGACAGAGAAAAGAAGAACACTGAAGCTTTCTTT.